This T cell receptor (beta chain) was captured in a study of blood T cell repertoires in COVID-19. Across the study: Acute-phase and convalescent COVID-19 samples originated in the United States, Italy and Spain. The analysed material was cDNA or gDNA that came from T cells, B-cell-depleted T cells, or PBMCs.

Clones were read by immunoSEQ multiplex PCR, and TCRdb kept only the in-frame ones, dropping some. Of 57,000 or so clones listed, about 78% were seen once; the top ten hold more than 20%. This CDR3 contains 17 residues. V was shortened by 4 bases and J by 2 bases, with 19 bases between the two germline ends. CDR1 LGHDT and CDR2 YNNKEL come from the germline V gene (reference sequence). The TCR sequence derives from a man aged 45-65 years with active or convalescent COVID-19. The chain employs TRBV3-1 (or the pseudogene TRBV3-2) and TRBJ2-3, with TRBD1 as a possible D gene (5 bases). Sequenced material: peripheral blood. The CDR3: CASSPSRGLGPTDTQYF. CDR3 in DNA: TGTGCCAGCAGCCCCTCAAGGGGTCTAGGACCCACAGATACGCAGTATTTT.